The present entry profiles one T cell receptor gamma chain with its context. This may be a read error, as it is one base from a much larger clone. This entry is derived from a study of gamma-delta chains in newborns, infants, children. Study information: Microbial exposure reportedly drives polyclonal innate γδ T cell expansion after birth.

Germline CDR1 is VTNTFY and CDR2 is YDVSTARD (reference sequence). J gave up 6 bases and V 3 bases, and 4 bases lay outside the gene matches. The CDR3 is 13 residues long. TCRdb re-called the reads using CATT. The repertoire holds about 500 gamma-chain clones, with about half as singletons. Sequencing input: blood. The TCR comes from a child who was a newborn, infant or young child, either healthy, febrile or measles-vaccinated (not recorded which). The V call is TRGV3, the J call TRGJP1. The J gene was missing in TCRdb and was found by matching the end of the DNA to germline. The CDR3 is CATWDSSGWFKIF. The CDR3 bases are TGTGCCACCTGGGACTCCTCTGGTTGGTTCAAGATATTT.